The present T cell receptor beta chain was sequenced within a study of blood T cell repertoires in COVID-19. Study overall: COVID-19 samples collected from the United States, Italy and Spain covered acute and convalescent phases.

Sequenced by immunoSEQ multiplex PCR; TCRdb stores in-frame clones only, minus some. This table holds approximately 51,000 clones, about 90% found once. Germline values: CDR1 SEHNR, CDR2 FQNEAQ (reference sequence). Trimming left V 2 bases short and J 1 base short, with 11 bases between. The CDR3 extends over 15 amino acids. The V gene is TRBV7-9, the J gene TRBJ1-1; a possible D gene is TRBD1 (5 bases). Sequences were obtained from peripheral blood. The TCR sequence derives from a woman over 75 with COVID-19, enrolled during active disease. CDR3 sequence reads: CASSLQGPGNTEAFF. CDR3 in DNA: TGTGCCAGCAGCTTACAGGGCCCTGGGAACACTGAAGCTTTCTTT. The full variable domain, its missing parts supplied by reference TRBV7-9 and TRBJ1-1, is DTGVSQNPRHKITKRGQNVTFRCDPISEHNRLYWYRQTLGQGPEFLTYFQNEAQLEKSRLLSDRFSAERPKGSFSTLEIQRTEQGDSAMYLCASSLQGPGNTEAFFGQGTRLTVV.